What follows describes a single T cell receptor beta chain. The study assigned cohorts using participant-reported clinical history. Sequencing used immunoSEQ multiplex PCR; TCRdb keeps in-frame clones, though not all of them. Of 150,000 to 200,000 clones listed, about 88% were seen once; the top ten hold 1% to 1.5%. These data come from a study of blood T cell repertoires in COVID-19. Losses at the gene ends were 4 bases for V and 2 bases for J; bases not matched to a gene: 2. Per germline, CDR1 KGHSH and CDR2 LQKENI. The CDR3 has 15 residues. The chain carries TRBV18 and TRBJ1-3, with TRBD1 matching over 10 bases. This receptor was identified in a human donor with acute COVID-19. The donor label of this sample is uncertain. Sequenced: PBMCs or T cells enriched from blood (not recorded which). The CDR3: CASSLTGGPGNTIYF. CDR3 in DNA: TGTGCCAGCTCACTGACAGGGGGCCCTGGAAACACCATATATTTT. The full variable domain, rest sourced from reference TRBV18 and TRBJ1-3, is NAGVMQNPRHLVRRRGQEARLRCSPMKGHSHVYWYRQLPEEGLKFMVYLQKENIIDESGMPKERFSAEFPKEGPSILRIQQVVRGDSAAYFCASSLTGGPGNTIYFGEGSWLTVV.